This TCR beta chain emerged from a study of shared clonotypes between healthy human individuals. At the level of the study: Those who served as donors were a couple of women and a few men between the ages of 18 and 49.

The assay was carried out at the deep level. Per the original data handling: ImmunoSEQ output lacked quality scores and full-length reads, limiting matched filtering. Sequencing was performed with immunoSEQ multiplex PCR; in TCRdb, only in-frame clones are kept and a portion is missing. That table furnishes V, J and clone size, whereas the DNA furnished D and trimming. The sample yields more than 400,000 clones, roughly 80% seen once. Healthy and HIV-negative, the adult donors had no recent acute infections or vaccinations. Trimming cost V 3 bases and J 10 bases; bases outside gene matches: 8. In germline, CDR1 is MNHEY, CDR2 SMNVEV (reference sequence). The CDR3 runs to 16 residues.

The V gene is TRBV27, the J gene TRBJ2-1; 14 nucleotides line up with TRBD2. The TCR sequence derives from a woman aged 40 to 55 in good health. Some clones in this sample may be carry-over from other donors' samples. The source material was PBMCs. This chain's CDR3 is CASSLQGLAGDPEQFF. CDR3 sequence (DNA): TGTGCCAGCAGTTTGCAGGGACTAGCGGGAGACCCAGAGCAGTTCTTC.